The subject of this entry is one T cell receptor (beta chain). The antigen remains undetermined. This specimen comes from a study of shared clonotypes between healthy human individuals. Broader study findings: About 5% was the fraction of naive CD4 clonotypes found shared across a few donors. In general, naive subsets displayed greater estimated richness than memory subsets did. Rarefaction demonstrated incomplete sorted-subset sequencing despite large depth.

The CDR3 is made up of 14 amino acids. V was cut by 3 bases and J by 3 bases, with 12 bases left in between. Germline assignment: CDR1 SQVTM and CDR2 ANQGSEA. Generated by immunoSEQ multiplex PCR, the TCRdb table keeps only in-frame clones and is missing some. The data hold millions of clones, with approximately 90% observed a single time. The source is a young man in good health. The specimen sequenced was naive CD4+ T cells sorted from blood. Described subset: CD45RA+ positively selected. J is TRBJ2-1 and V is TRBV29-1, with TRBD1 as a possible D gene (5 bases). The CDR3, as DNA: TGCAGCGTTGAGGGGCAGTCATTCTACAATGAGCAGTTCTTC. Translation: CSVEGQSFYNEQFF.